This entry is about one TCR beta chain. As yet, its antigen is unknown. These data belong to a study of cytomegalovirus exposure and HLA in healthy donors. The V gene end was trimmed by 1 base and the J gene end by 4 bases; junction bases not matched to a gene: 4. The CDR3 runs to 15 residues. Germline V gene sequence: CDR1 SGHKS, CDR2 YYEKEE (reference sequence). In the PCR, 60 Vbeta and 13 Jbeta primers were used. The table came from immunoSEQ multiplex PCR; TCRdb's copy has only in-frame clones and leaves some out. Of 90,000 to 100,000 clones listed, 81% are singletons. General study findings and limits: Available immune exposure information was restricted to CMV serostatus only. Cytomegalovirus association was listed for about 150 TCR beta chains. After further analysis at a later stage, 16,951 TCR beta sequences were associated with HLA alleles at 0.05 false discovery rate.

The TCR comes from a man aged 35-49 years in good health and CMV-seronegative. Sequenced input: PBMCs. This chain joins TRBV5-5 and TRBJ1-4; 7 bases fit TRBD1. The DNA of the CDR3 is TGTGCCAGCAGCTTGCCGGGACAGTTTAATGAAAAACTGTTTTTT. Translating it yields CASSLPGQFNEKLFF.